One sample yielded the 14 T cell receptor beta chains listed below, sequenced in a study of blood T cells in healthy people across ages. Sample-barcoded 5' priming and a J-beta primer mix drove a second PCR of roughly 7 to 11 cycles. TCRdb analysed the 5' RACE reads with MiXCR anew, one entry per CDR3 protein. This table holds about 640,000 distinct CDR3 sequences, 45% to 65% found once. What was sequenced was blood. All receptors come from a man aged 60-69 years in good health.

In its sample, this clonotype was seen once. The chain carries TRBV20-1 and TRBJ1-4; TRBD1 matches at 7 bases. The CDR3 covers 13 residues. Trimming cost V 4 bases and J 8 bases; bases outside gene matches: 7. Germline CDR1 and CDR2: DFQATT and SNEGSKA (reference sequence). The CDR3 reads CSATTGVWEKLFF. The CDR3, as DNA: TGCAGTGCTACCACAGGGGTCTGGGAAAAACTGTTTTTT.

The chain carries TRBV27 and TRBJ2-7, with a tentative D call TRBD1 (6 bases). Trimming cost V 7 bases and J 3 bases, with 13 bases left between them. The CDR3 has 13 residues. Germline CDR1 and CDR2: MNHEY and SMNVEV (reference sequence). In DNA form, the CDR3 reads TGTGCCAGCAACCGGACAGTGCACTACGAGCAGTACTTC. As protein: CASNRTVHYEQYF.

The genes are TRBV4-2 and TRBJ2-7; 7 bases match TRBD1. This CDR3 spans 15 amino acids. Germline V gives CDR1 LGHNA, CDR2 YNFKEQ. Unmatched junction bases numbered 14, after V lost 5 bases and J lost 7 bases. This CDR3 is CASSSYRGNYNEQYF. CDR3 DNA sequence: TGTGCCAGCAGCTCATACAGGGGAAATTACAATGAGCAGTACTTC.

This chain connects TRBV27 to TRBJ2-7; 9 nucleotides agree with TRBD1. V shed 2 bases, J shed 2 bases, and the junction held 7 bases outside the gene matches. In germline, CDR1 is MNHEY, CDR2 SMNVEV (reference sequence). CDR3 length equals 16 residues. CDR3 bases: TGTGCCAGCAGTTTAATGGGGGGGACAGGGACCTACGAGCAGTACTTC. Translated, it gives CASSLMGGTGTYEQYF.

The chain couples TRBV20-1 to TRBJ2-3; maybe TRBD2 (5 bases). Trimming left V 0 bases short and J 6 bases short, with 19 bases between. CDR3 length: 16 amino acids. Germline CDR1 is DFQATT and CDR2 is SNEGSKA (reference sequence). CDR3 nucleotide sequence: TGCAGTGCTAGAGATGGAGGTGTCGTTATCCGGGATACGCAGTATTTT. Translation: CSARDGGVVIRDTQYF.

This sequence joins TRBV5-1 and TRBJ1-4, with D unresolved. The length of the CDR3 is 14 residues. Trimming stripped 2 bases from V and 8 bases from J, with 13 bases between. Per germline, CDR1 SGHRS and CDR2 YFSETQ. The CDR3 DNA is TGCGCCAGCAGCTTTTCGACGATTGAGGAAAAACTGTTTTTT. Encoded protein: CASSFSTIEEKLFF.

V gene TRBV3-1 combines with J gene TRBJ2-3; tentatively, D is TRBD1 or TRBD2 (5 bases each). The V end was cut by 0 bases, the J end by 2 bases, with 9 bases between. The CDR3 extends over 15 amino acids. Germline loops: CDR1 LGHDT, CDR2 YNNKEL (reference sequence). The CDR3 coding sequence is TGTGCCAGCAGCCAAGATTGGGGGAACACAGATACGCAGTATTTT. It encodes CASSQDWGNTDTQYF.

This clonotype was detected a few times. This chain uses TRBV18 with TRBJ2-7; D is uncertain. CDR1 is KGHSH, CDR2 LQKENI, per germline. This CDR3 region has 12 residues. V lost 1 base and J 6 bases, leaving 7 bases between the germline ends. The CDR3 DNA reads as TGTGCCAGCTCACCACGGGGTAGCGAGCAGTACTTC. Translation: CASSPRGSEQYF.

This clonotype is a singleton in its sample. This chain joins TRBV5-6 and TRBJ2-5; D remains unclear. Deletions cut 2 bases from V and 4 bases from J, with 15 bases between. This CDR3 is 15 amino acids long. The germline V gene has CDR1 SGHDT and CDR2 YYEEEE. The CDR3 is CASSLGPTPRETQYF. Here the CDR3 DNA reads TGTGCCAGCAGCTTAGGGCCGACCCCACGAGAGACCCAGTACTTC.

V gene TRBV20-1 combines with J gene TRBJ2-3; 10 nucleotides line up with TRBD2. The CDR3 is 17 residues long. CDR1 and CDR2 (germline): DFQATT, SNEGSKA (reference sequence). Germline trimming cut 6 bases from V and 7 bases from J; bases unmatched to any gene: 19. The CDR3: CSAQKASGGSVGNTQYF. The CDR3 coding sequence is TGCAGTGCACAGAAGGCTAGCGGGGGCTCAGTAGGGAATACGCAGTATTTT.

DNA for the CDR3: TGTGCCAGCAGCCGGAGCGGAGCAGATACGCAGTATTTT. Translating it yields CASSRSGADTQYF. The chain carries TRBV3-1 and TRBJ2-3; the D gene is possibly TRBD2 (5 bases). The CDR3 extends over 13 amino acids. V lost 4 bases and J lost 4, with 9 bases in between. Germline V gene lookup returns CDR1 LGHDT and CDR2 YNNKEL (reference sequence).

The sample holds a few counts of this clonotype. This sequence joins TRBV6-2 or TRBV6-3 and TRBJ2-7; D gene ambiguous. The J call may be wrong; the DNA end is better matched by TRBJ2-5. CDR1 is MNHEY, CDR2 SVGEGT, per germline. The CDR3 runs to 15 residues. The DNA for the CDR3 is TGTGCCAGCAGTTACTCGGCGGTTCGATCGGTGACCCAGTACTTC. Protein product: CASSYSAVRSVTQYF.

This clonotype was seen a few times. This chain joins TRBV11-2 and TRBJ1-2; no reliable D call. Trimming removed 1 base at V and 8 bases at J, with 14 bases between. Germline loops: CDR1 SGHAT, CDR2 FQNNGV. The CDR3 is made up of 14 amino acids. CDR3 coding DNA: TGTGCCAGCAGCTTAGGGTCAGAAACGTGCGGCTACACCTTC. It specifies CASSLGSETCGYTF.

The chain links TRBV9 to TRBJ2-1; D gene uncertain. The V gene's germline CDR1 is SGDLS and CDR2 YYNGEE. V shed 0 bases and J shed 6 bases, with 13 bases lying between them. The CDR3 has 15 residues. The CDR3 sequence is CASSVAGWRFNEQFF. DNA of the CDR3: TGTGCCAGCAGCGTAGCCGGGTGGCGGTTCAATGAGCAGTTCTTC.